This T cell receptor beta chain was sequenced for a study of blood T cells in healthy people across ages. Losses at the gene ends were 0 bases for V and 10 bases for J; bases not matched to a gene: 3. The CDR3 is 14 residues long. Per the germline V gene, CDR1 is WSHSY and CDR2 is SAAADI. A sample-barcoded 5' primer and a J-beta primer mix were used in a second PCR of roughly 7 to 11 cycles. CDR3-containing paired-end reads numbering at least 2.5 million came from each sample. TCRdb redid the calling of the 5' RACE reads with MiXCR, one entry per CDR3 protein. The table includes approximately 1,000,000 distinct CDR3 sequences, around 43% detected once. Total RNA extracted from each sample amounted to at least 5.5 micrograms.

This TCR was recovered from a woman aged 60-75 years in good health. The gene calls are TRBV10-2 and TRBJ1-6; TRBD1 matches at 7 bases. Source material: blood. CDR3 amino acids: CASSESGGGSPLHF. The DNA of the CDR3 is TGCGCCAGCAGTGAGTCAGGGGGCGGGTCACCCCTCCACTTT.